The 21 T cell receptor beta chains reported below all come from one sample, sequenced in a study of beta chain features in type 1 diabetes. Study-wide results and caveats: There was a moderate but significant shortening of TCRB CDR3s in all four CD4+ subsets of Type 1 diabetes patients.

These receptors have no identified antigens. Reverse transcribing all isolated RNA meant expressed TCRB transcripts were sequenced. The table came from immunoSEQ multiplex PCR; TCRdb's copy has only in-frame clones and leaves some out. This table holds a few hundred thousand clones, over 12% found once. Source material: naive CD4+ T cells from blood. These receptors came from a young man with type 1 diabetes.

The chain joins TRBV11-3 to TRBJ2-7; D call uncertain. The CDR3 has 13 residues. The germline gives CDR1 SGHNT, CDR2 YENEEA. The germline V and J ends were trimmed by 3 bases and 1 base, with 7 bases remaining between them. CDR3 residues: CASSLAESYEQYF. The CDR3 DNA sequence: TGTGCCAGCAGCTTGGCGGAGTCCTACGAGCAGTACTTC.

This clone was found a few times. The chain is built from TRBV30 and TRBJ2-7, with 8 bases aligning to TRBD1. V lost 1 base and J lost 10; bases outside the gene matches: 9. The germline gives CDR1 GTSNPN, CDR2 SVGIG (reference sequence). The CDR3 spans 13 residues. The CDR3 is CAWSGQGMFGQYF. The CDR3 bases are TGTGCCTGGAGTGGACAGGGGATGTTTGGCCAGTACTTC.

The table lists this clone with a few counts. The CDR3 is CASSYDTGNYGYTF. The CDR3 coding sequence is TGTGCCAGCAGTTACGACACGGGGAACTATGGCTACACCTTC. This chain connects TRBV6-5 to TRBJ1-2, with D uncertain. The CDR3 has 14 residues. Trimming cost V 2 bases and J 2 bases, with 9 bases left between them. Germline V gene data show CDR1 as MNHEY and CDR2 as SVGAGI.

The rearrangement links TRBV6-1 to TRBJ1-5; D is possibly TRBD1 (6 bases). Trimming stripped 7 bases from V and 3 bases from J, with 13 bases between. The CDR3 has 14 residues. CDR1 and CDR2 from the germline V gene are MNHNS and SASEGT. The CDR3 is CASNDGQTNQPQHF. The CDR3 DNA is TGTGCCAGCAACGACGGACAGACCAATCAGCCCCAGCATTTT.

There are a few counts of this clone. The V call is TRBV30, the J call TRBJ2-3; tentatively, D is TRBD2 (6 bases). Germline V lookup: CDR1 GTSNPN, CDR2 SVGIG (reference sequence). Trimming removed 3 bases from V and 6 bases from J, with 22 bases in between. This CDR3 has 16 residues. Here the CDR3 DNA reads TGTGCCTGGAGCCGCGGGACCGCGATGGGTGGGGATACGCAGTATTTT. Its protein is CAWSRGTAMGGDTQYF.

The CDR3 DNA reads as TGTGCCAGCAGAAGACAGGGGGCGGATGGAAACACCATATATTTT. Its protein is CASRRQGADGNTIYF. The chain uses TRBV6-5 and TRBJ1-3, with 10 bases fitting TRBD1. The junction had 5 bases not matched to a gene; V was cut back by 6 bases and J by 3 bases. Germline CDR1 reads MNHEY; CDR2 reads SVGAGI. This CDR3 has 15 amino acids.

V gene TRBV9 combines with J gene TRBJ2-5; maybe TRBD1 (6 bases). Trimming pared 3 bases from V and 1 base from J, leaving 10 bases between. This CDR3 has 14 residues. Germline V gene data show CDR1 as SGDLS and CDR2 as YYNGEE. CDR3 amino acids: CASSAQGGQETQYF. The CDR3 DNA is TGTGCCAGCAGCGCCCAAGGGGGCCAAGAGACCCAGTACTTC.

This clone was observed a handful of times. J is TRBJ1-2 and V is TRBV23-1, with D tentatively TRBD1 (5 bases). TRBV23-1 is recorded as an ORF, its role being uncertain. Trimming cost V 5 bases and J 8 bases, with 21 bases left between them. This CDR3 has 15 residues. This CDR3 is CASSWPPRGEHGYTF. As DNA, the CDR3 is TGCGCCAGCAGTTGGCCCCCGCGGGGGGAGCACGGCTACACCTTC.

The J gene is TRBJ1-2, the V gene TRBV9; D remains unclear. This CDR3 has 14 residues. V lost 0 bases and J lost 0, with 6 bases in between. Germline V lookup: CDR1 SGDLS, CDR2 YYNGEE. The CDR3 DNA is TGTGCCAGCAGCGTAGGTTTAGCTAACTATGGCTACACCTTC. Translating it yields CASSVGLANYGYTF.

This clone was found a few times. The gene calls are TRBV2 and TRBJ1-2; D is perhaps TRBD1 (5 bases). The CDR3 has 17 amino acids. Deletions cut 4 bases from V and 10 bases from J, with 28 bases between. In germline, CDR1 is SNHLY, CDR2 FYNNEI. The chain's CDR3 is CASSGQTSSQSVKDYTF. The CDR3 bases are TGTGCCAGCAGTGGACAGACGTCTTCTCAATCGGTGAAGGACTACACCTTC.

V is TRBV6-5 and J is TRBJ2-7; D is ambiguous. Trimming shortened V by 0 bases and J by 5 bases, and 11 bases separated the two germline ends. From germline, CDR1 is MNHEY and CDR2 SVGAGI. This CDR3 is 14 amino acids long. The CDR3 nucleotides are TGTGCCAGCAGTTACTCGGCAGGTTTGGACGAGCAGTACTTC. Its translation is CASSYSAGLDEQYF.

The gene calls are TRBV11-2 and TRBJ2-7; no firm D call. The germline V gene encodes CDR1 SGHAT and CDR2 FQNNGV. Trimming removed 0 bases from V and 3 bases from J, with 15 bases in between. The CDR3 extends over 16 amino acids. CDR3 protein: CASSLDLGRLGYEQYF. The CDR3, as DNA: TGTGCCAGCAGCTTAGATCTGGGCAGGTTAGGCTACGAGCAGTACTTC.

This clone occurred a few times. V and J are TRBV19 and TRBJ2-3, with D maybe TRBD2 (5 bases). V lost 8 bases and J lost 0, with 12 bases in between. The germline V gene encodes CDR1 LNHDA and CDR2 SQIVND (reference sequence). The CDR3 spans 14 residues. The CDR3 spells CASATGISTDTQYF. The DNA of the CDR3 is TGTGCCAGTGCGACCGGGATTAGCACAGATACGCAGTATTTT.

This clone was observed a handful of times. The rearrangement joins TRBV30 to TRBJ1-2; D remains unclear. V was shortened by 0 bases and J by 4 bases, with 12 bases between the two germline ends. The CDR3 spans 14 residues. The germline gives CDR1 GTSNPN, CDR2 SVGIG (reference sequence). CDR3: CAWSVGPGAYGYTF. The CDR3 region has the DNA TGTGCCTGGAGTGTAGGTCCGGGAGCCTATGGCTACACCTTC.

This clone was seen only a few times. V is TRBV5-1 and J is TRBJ2-5; D perhaps matches TRBD2 (7 bases). Looked up from germline, CDR1 is SGHRS and CDR2 is YFSETQ. The CDR3 is 18 amino acids. V lost 4 bases and J 4 bases, leaving 26 bases between the germline ends. DNA for the CDR3: TGCGCCAGCAGCCCCGCCTCGACGAGCTCACGGGGGGCAGAGACCCAGTACTTC. It codes for CASSPASTSSRGAETQYF.

The chain has TRBV6-6 and TRBJ2-5; D is unclear. The CDR3 sequence is 14 residues long. Trimming stripped 7 bases from V and 5 bases from J, with 17 bases between. Per the germline V gene, CDR1 is MNHNY and CDR2 is SVGAGI (reference sequence). CDR3 loop: CASTETKRGETQYF. DNA of the CDR3: TGTGCCAGCACCGAGACCAAGCGTGGGGAGACCCAGTACTTC.

The count of this clone is one. The chain is built from TRBV7-2 and TRBJ2-2, with D possibly being TRBD2 (6 bases). The length of the CDR3 is 16 residues. Trimming removed 5 bases from V and 0 bases from J, with 13 bases in between. Germline CDR1 is SGHTA and CDR2 is FQGNSA. The CDR3 protein is CASSTRAGANTGELFF. The CDR3 bases are TGTGCCAGCAGCACGCGAGCGGGTGCGAACACCGGGGAGCTGTTTTTT.

The V call is TRBV9, the J call TRBJ1-2, with 9 bases fitting TRBD1. The CDR3 has 16 residues. Trimming removed 4 bases from V and 3 bases from J; junction bases left unmatched: 10. Germline CDR1 is SGDLS and CDR2 is YYNGEE. CDR3 in DNA: TGTGCCAGCAGCACCCGGGACAGGGTTAAGGACTATGGCTACACCTTC. Protein: CASSTRDRVKDYGYTF.

This clone was seen more than once but under ten times. The chain employs TRBV5-1 and TRBJ1-2; 7 bases line up with TRBD1. The length of the CDR3 is 14 residues. Per the germline V gene, CDR1 is SGHRS and CDR2 is YFSETQ. V shed 3 bases, J shed 5 bases, and the junction held 7 bases outside the gene matches. CDR3 DNA sequence: TGCGCCAGCAGCTACGGAGACAGGGATTATGGCTACACCTTC. Its translation is CASSYGDRDYGYTF.

This clone has more than one count but fewer than ten. CDR3 protein: CASNQRGSTQETQYF. The DNA for the CDR3 is TGTGCCAGCAACCAGCGGGGCTCAACCCAAGAGACCCAGTACTTC. The V call is TRBV9, the J call TRBJ2-5, with TRBD2 matching over 7 bases. The ends lost 6 bases at V and 1 base at J; junction bases unmatched: 9. Germline V gene lookup returns CDR1 SGDLS and CDR2 YYNGEE. This CDR3 is built from 15 residues.

The chain carries TRBV30 and TRBJ2-1; TRBD2 agrees at 9 bases. V shed 5 bases, J shed 0 bases, and the junction held 5 bases outside the gene matches. Looked up from germline, CDR1 is GTSNPN and CDR2 is SVGIG (reference sequence). This CDR3 is 15 amino acids long. The CDR3 is CAWSQAGGSYNEQFF. CDR3 coding DNA: TGTGCCTGGTCCCAAGCGGGGGGCTCCTACAATGAGCAGTTCTTC.